The subject of this entry is one T cell receptor (beta chain). What it binds is not known. Nested PCRs of approximately 16 and 10 cycles, two in total, were run on TCRalpha and TCRbeta cDNA. TCRdb re-called the 5' RACE reads and shows each CDR3 protein once, DNA omitted. This listing includes 350,000 to 500,000 distinct CDR3 sequences. The data were taken from a study of monozygotic twins with inflammatory bowel disease. General study results and limits: Healthy twins shared more clonotypes with others than IBD patients, most markedly active ones. Data gave no support to a single strong signal or clonotype associated with IBD.

The CDR3 has 14 amino acids. Germline CDR1 SGHRS, CDR2 YFSETQ. The sequenced sample consisted of blood. This TCR came from a human donor with ulcerative colitis or Crohn's disease, or a healthy co-twin of an affected twin (not recorded which). This sequence joins TRBV5-1 and TRBJ2-2. The CDR3 reads CASSGVVNTGELFF.